This TCR beta chain was sequenced in a study of cytomegalovirus exposure and HLA in healthy donors. About this clone itself: A junction end diverges from the germline sequence, so it may reflect a read error.

The CDR3 extends over 14 amino acids. CDR1 and CDR2 (germline): SGHTA, FQGNSA. Amplification used 60 Vbeta primers and 13 Jbeta primers. Assay: immunoSEQ multiplex PCR; the TCRdb copy retains only in-frame clones and omits some. The sample lists approximately 150,000 clones, about 80% occurring once. The sample taken for sequencing was PBMCs. V usage is TRBV7-2 and J usage is TRBJ2-7; TRBD1 matches 7 bases. The sequence was collected from a male donor in good health and CMV-seronegative. Here the CDR3 DNA reads TGTGCCAGCAGCCCATACAGGGGCTCCCACGAGCAGTACTTC. This translates into CASSPYRGSHEQYF. Together with reference TRBV7-2 and TRBJ2-7, the CDR3 gives the full variable domain: GAGVSQSPSNKVTEKGKDVELRCDPISGHTALYWYRQSLGQGLEFLIYFQGNSAPDKSGLPSDRFSAERTGGSVSTLTIQRTQQEDSAVYLCASSPYRGSHEQYFGPGTRLTVT.